A single sample is the source of the 9 T cell receptor beta chains below, sequenced in a study of T cells after yellow fever vaccination. One entry per CDR3 protein, called by TCRdb with MiXCR from the 5' RACE reads. The repertoire has 150,000 or so distinct CDR3 sequences, roughly 6.7% of them found once; the top ten carry more than 0.6%. The sequences come from CD4+ T cells sorted from PBMCs, collected 10 days after the yellow fever booster vaccination. These receptors originate from a man aged 25 to 40 who received the YFV17D yellow fever vaccine.

This clonotype was seen many times. V usage is TRBV30 and J usage is TRBJ2-1; no clear D gene. Germline V gene lookup returns CDR1 GTSNPN and CDR2 SVGIG (reference sequence). V was pared by 3 bases and J by 7 bases, with 10 bases between. The CDR3 runs to 12 residues. The CDR3 nucleotides are TGTGCCTGGAGCCCGCTCTATAATGAGCAGTTCTTC. Translated, it gives CAWSPLYNEQFF.

The table lists this clonotype with many counts. The V call is TRBV9, the J call TRBJ1-1, with 7 bases that match TRBD1. V gave up 0 bases and J gave up 1 base; unmatched junction bases: 3. Germline V gives CDR1 SGDLS, CDR2 YYNGEE. CDR3 length equals 15 residues. The CDR3 reads CASSVEAGGNTEAFF. CDR3 bases: TGTGCCAGCAGCGTAGAGGCAGGGGGGAACACTGAAGCTTTCTTT.

This clonotype was seen more than once but under ten times. The chain couples TRBV12-3 or TRBV12-4 to TRBJ2-7; 7 bases agree with TRBD2. J was trimmed by 7 bases and V by 4 bases; bases with no gene match: 10. The CDR3 spans 14 residues. DNA for the CDR3: TGTGCCAGCAGTTCCGGGGAGGGGAGGAGGGAGCAGTACTTC. It yields the protein CASSSGEGRREQYF.

In its sample, this clonotype was seen many times. The chain uses TRBV5-1 and TRBJ2-5; D unclear. The CDR3 runs 14 residues. Per the germline V gene, CDR1 is SGHRS and CDR2 is YFSETQ. Trimming removed 2 bases from V and 3 bases from J, with 11 bases in between. The CDR3 loop is CASSFGSTEETQYF. The CDR3 nucleotides are TGCGCCAGCAGCTTTGGGTCAACCGAAGAGACCCAGTACTTC.

This clonotype was seen at least ten times. V gene TRBV6-2 or TRBV6-3 combines with J gene TRBJ2-5; D unclear. V lost 0 bases, J lost 1 base, and 6 bases lay in between. The germline gives CDR1 MNHEY, CDR2 SVGEGT. The CDR3 is 14 residues long. Here the CDR3 DNA reads TGTGCCAGCAGTTACTCGAGGATCCAAGAGACCCAGTACTTC. As protein: CASSYSRIQETQYF.

This clonotype was observed many times. The chain has TRBV5-5 and TRBJ2-5; D is possibly TRBD2 (6 bases). Germline CDR1 is SGHKS and CDR2 is YYEKEE (reference sequence). The CDR3 is 14 amino acids. The V end was cut by 4 bases, the J end by 2 bases, with 12 bases between. Written as DNA, the CDR3 is TGTGCCAGCAGCGGAGGAGGGGCTCAAGAGACCCAGTACTTC. It translates to CASSGGGAQETQYF.

The sample holds many counts of this clonotype. The chain recombines TRBV10-3 with TRBJ2-1; TRBD1 matches 9 bases. The CDR3 length is 15 residues. The germline CDR1 and CDR2 sequences are ENHRY and SYGVKD. Trimming at V came to 9 bases and at J to 7 bases, leaving 13 bases not matched to a gene. The CDR3 nucleotides are TGTGCCATTCGACCGGGACAGGGAAATGTAAATGAGCAGTTCTTC. This codes for CAIRPGQGNVNEQFF.

The chain joins TRBV6-5 to TRBJ1-5, with D possibly being TRBD1 (5 bases). The CDR3 length is 14 residues. The ends were cut back, 4 bases at V and 2 bases at J, with 9 bases in the middle. In germline, CDR1 is MNHEY, CDR2 SVGAGI. The CDR3 loop is CASSWGFGNQPQHF. CDR3 in DNA: TGTGCCAGCAGTTGGGGGTTTGGCAATCAGCCCCAGCATTTT.

This clonotype was counted at least ten times. The chain combines TRBV12-3 or TRBV12-4 with TRBJ2-7; 14 nucleotides line up with TRBD2. This CDR3 is built from 16 residues. V shed 5 bases and J 5 bases; nucleotides not matched to a gene: 8. The CDR3 here is CASSPRTSGRRNEQYF. For the CDR3, the DNA is TGTGCCAGCAGTCCACGGACTAGCGGGAGGAGAAACGAGCAGTACTTC.